This T cell receptor (beta chain) came from a study of T cells in Graves' hyperthyroidism and ophthalmopathy (dated by TCRdb to the late 2010s). About the study as a whole: Peripheral blood samples were taken at initial diagnosis, before any treatment was given. TCR Vbeta CDR3 sequencing of roughly 140 peripheral blood samples (over 40 ophthalmopathy, some 75 hyperthyroidism and roughly 17 progressor patients) is reported in the paper. Thyroid tissue and blood T-cell repertoires from six Graves' hyperthyroidism patients were also compared in the study. Once sampling was done, hyperthyroidism patients were given methimazole at a starting dose of 30 mg daily, whereas ophthalmopathy patients were given high-dose intravenous methylprednisolone. To identify distinguishing TCR V-J signatures, a discovery cohort of roughly 100 patients was used, comprising 40 to 45 with Graves' ophthalmopathy and under 60 with stable Graves' hyperthyroidism. The approximately 98 discovery patients were randomly divided into training and test sets at a 7:3 ratio. An independent validation cohort of 18 to 20 hyperthyroidism patients and about 15 patients who later progressed to ophthalmopathy tested prospective prediction of ophthalmopathy.

This clonotype has ten or more counts. This clone's antigen is unknown. Qualities for individual bases were not recorded, and no much larger clone is one base off. Amplification of TCR beta CDR3 regions was carried out from RNA transcripts. For the first round of RT-PCR on the TCR CDR3, the HTBI primer set was used together with the Qiagen OneStep RT-PCR kit. The libraries were constructed in a second round of multiplex PCR and then size-selected and purified. Paired-end sequencing of the libraries was performed with 100 bp reads on an Illumina HiSeq2000. From the authors' description of their analysis: Raw data were processed with SOAPnuke, discarding reads with adapters, uncalled bases, mean Phred below 15, or no exact constant-primer or identifier match. COPE v1.2.5 was used to merge high-quality paired reads, and clonotypes were defined as unique nucleotide sequences. MiTCR v1.1 was used to align the clonotypes against IMGT TRBV, TRBD and TRBJ reference segments. The analysis was restricted to V-J combinations with a frequency above 0.0001, which together covered about 99% of the repertoires. The TCS score was defined as the ratio of F50 (clonal expansion) to E x V (chaos), calculated using BLOSUM62-based TCRdist between CDR3 peptides within each V-J. Welch's t-statistics and random forest reduced roughly 500 V-J features to 10 to 15, which were used in a naive Bayes classifier (R e1071). Clones were called with MiXCR by TCRdb after fastp trimmed the public reads at Q25, and only in-frame beta chains were retained. A single entry per CDR3 protein holds the most common genes and DNA from its merged rows. TCRdb, rather than the study authors, made the V and J calls. The sample data list hundreds of thousands of distinct CDR3 sequences, and 12% to 15% of these were observed just once. Approximately 15% of the sample is in the top ten clones.

Graves' hyperthyroidism was defined as stable when no progression to ophthalmopathy occurred over 18 months of follow-up. Hyperthyroidism patients were newly diagnosed, with disease duration under 2 months, and aged 18 to 65 years. Patients with uncontrolled infections, other autoimmune diseases, pregnancy or lactation were excluded. Diagnoses were based on clinical symptoms, serum thyroxine and TRAb, thyroid ultrasound and orbital computed tomography. Ficoll-Paque density gradient centrifugation was used to isolate PBMCs from about 10 ml of fresh peripheral blood. Trizol reagent was used to extract total RNA, and RNA quality was then checked on an Agilent 2100 Bioanalyzer. The CDR3 spans 15 residues, from the cysteine through the phenylalanine. The read is trimmed to its CDR3 DNA, 45 bases read in frame from base 1. Ends trimmed: V by 4 bases, J by 4 bases; bases unmatched to a gene: 9. The CDR1 and CDR2 encoded by the germline V gene (reference sequence) are SEHNR and FQNEAQ.

Results the study describes overall, beyond this receptor: In validation, the model predicted progression to ophthalmopathy a median of roughly six months before onset, with about 71% sensitivity and more than 72% specificity. In cross-validation, a model built on a 13 V-J signature told ophthalmopathy apart from stable hyperthyroidism with 87.88% sensitivity and around 81% specificity, and in testing the same model reached 80%/75%. Sample size was not statistically predetermined, and blinding of investigators to group allocation was not performed. Most expanded thyroid clonotypes (frequency above 0.001) were also found in blood, which suggests that blood repertoires may mirror thyroid immune responses.

This chain joins TRBV7-9 to TRBJ2-7, with 8 bases matching TRBD1. This TCR was recovered from a woman in her 40s with Graves' hyperthyroidism. The sample comprised blood. The DNA sequence is TGTGCCAGCAGCTCTCCTAGGACAGGGTTATACGAGCAGTACTTC. This gives the protein CASSSPRTGLYEQYF.